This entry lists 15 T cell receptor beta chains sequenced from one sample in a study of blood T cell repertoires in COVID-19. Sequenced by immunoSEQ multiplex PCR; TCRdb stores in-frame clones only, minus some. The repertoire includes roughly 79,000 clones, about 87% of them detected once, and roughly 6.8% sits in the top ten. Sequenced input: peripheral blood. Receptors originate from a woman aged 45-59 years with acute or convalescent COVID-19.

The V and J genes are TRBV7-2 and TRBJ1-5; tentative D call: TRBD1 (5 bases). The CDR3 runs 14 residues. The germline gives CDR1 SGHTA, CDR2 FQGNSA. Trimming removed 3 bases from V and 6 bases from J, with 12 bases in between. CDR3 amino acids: CASSFWGEGQPQHF. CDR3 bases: TGTGCCAGCAGCTTTTGGGGGGAAGGTCAGCCCCAGCATTTT.

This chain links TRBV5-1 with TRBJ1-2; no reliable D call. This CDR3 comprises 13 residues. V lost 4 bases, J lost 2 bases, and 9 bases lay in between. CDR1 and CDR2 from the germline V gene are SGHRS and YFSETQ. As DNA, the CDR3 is TGCGCCAGCAGCAAAGACACCAACTATGGCTACACCTTC. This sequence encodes CASSKDTNYGYTF.

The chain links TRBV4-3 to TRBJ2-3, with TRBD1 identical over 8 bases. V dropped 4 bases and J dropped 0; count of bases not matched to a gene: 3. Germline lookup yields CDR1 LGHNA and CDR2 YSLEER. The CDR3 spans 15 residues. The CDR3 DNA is TGCGCCAGCAGCCTGGACAGGGCTAGCACAGATACGCAGTATTTT. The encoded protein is CASSLDRASTDTQYF.

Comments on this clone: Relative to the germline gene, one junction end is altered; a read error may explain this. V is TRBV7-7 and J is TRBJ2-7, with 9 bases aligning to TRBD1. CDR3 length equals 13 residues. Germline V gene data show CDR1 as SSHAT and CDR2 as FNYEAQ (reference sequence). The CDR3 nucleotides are TGTGCTAGCAGTCGCGGGACAGGGTTCGAGCAGTACTTC. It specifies CASSRGTGFEQYF.

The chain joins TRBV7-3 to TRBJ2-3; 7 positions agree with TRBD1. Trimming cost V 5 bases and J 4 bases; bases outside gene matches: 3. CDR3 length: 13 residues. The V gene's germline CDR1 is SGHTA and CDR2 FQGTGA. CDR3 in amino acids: CASSTQGADTQYF. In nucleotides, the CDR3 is TGTGCCAGCAGCACCCAGGGGGCAGATACGCAGTATTTT.

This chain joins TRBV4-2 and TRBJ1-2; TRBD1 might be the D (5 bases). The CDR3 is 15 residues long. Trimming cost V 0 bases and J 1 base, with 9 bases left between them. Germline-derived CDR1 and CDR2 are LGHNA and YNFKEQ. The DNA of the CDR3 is TGTGCCAGCAGCCAAGAATCCGACAGTAACTATGGCTACACCTTC. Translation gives CASSQESDSNYGYTF.

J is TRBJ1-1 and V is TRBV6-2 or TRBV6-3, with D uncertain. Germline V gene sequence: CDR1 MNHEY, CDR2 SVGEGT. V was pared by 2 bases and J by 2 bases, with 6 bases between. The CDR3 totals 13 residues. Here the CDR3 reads CASSYGPNTEAFF. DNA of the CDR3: TGTGCCAGCAGTTACGGGCCTAACACTGAAGCTTTCTTT.

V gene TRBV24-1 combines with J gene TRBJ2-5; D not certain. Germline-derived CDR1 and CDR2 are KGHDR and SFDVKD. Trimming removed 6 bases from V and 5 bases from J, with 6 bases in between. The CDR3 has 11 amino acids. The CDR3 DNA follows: TGTGCCACCAGTCGCCGGGAGACCCAGTACTTC. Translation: CATSRRETQYF.

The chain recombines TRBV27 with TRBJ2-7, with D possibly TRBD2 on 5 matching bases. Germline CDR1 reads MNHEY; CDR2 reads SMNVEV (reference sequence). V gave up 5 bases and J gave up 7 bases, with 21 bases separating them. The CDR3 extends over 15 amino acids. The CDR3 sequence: CASSRYRAEGEEQYF. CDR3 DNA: TGTGCCAGCAGTCGCTACCGGGCCGAGGGAGAGGAGCAGTACTTC.

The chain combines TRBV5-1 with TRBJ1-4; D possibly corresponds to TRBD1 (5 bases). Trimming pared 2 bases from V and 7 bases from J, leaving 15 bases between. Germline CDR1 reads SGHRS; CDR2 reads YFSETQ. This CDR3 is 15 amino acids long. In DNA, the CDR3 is TGCGCCAGCAGCTTTCAAGCCCAGGGAACTGAAAAACTGTTTTTT. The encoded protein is CASSFQAQGTEKLFF.

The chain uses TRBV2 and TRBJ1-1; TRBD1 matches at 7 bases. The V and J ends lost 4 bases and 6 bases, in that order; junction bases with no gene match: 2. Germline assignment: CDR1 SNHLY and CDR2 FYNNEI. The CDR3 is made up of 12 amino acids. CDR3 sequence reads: CASSAQGAEAFF. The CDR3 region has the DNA TGTGCCAGCAGTGCCCAGGGGGCTGAAGCTTTCTTT.

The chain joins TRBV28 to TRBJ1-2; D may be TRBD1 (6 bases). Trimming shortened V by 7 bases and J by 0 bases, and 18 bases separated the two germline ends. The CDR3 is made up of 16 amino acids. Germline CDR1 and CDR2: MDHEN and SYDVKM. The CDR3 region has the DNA TGTGCCAGCACTACAGGGCCCCGCCTGACTAACTATGGCTACACCTTC. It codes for CASTTGPRLTNYGYTF.

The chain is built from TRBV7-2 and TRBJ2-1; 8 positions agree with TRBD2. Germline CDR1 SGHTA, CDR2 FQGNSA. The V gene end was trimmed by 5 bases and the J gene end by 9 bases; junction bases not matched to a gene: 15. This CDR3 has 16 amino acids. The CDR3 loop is CASSGQGTSVSREQFF. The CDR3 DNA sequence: TGTGCCAGCAGCGGACAAGGGACTAGTGTTAGCCGTGAGCAGTTCTTC.

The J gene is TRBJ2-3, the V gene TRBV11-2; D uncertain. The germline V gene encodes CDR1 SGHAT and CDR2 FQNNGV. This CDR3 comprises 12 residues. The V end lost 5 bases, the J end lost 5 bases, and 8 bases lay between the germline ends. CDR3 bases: TGTGCCAGCAGCCTGAGCCAAGATACGCAGTATTTT. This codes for CASSLSQDTQYF.

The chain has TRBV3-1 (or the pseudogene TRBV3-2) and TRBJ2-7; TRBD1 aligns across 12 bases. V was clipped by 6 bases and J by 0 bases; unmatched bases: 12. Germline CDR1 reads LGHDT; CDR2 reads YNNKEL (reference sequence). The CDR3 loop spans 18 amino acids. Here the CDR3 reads CASSRRGQGAVSSYEQYF. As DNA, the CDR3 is TGTGCCAGCAGTCGGCGGGGACAGGGGGCCGTTAGCTCCTACGAGCAGTACTTC.